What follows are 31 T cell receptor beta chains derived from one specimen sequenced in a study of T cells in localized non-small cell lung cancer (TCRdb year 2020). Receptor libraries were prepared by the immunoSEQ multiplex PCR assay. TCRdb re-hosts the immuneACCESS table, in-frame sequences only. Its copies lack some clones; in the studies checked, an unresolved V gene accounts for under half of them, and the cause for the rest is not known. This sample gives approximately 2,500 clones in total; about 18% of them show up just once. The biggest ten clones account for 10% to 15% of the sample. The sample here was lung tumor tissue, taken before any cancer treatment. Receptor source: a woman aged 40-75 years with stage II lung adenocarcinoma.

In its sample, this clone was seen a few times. This CDR3 reads CASSLLAPDSGNTIYF. The DNA of the CDR3 is TGTGCCAGCAGTTTATTAGCCCCAGACTCTGGAAACACCATATATTTT. The V call is TRBV28, the J call TRBJ1-3; no clear D. The V gene's germline CDR1 is MDHEN and CDR2 SYDVKM. The ends were cut back, 1 base at V and 0 bases at J, with 10 bases in the middle. This CDR3 is 16 amino acids long.

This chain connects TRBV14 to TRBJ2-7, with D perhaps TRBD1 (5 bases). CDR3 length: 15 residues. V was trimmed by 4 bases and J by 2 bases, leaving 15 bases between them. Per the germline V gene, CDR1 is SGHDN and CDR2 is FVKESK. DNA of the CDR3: TGTGCCAGCAGCCGTAACACAGGTAGTACCTACGAGCAGTACTTC. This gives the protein CASSRNTGSTYEQYF.

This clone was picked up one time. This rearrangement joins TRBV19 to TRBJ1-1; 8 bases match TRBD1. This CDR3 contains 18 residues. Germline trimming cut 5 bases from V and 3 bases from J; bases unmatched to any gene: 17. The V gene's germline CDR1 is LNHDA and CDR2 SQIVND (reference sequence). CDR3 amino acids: CASSHKGQAFKGDTEAFF. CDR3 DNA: TGTGCCAGTAGTCATAAGGGACAGGCTTTTAAGGGGGACACTGAAGCTTTCTTT.

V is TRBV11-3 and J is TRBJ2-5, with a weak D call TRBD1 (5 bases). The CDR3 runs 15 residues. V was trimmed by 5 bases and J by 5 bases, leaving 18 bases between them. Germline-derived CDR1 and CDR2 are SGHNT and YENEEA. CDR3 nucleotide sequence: TGTGCCAGCAGCCCTGAAGGGGTTCCAAGGGAGACCCAGTACTTC. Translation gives CASSPEGVPRETQYF.

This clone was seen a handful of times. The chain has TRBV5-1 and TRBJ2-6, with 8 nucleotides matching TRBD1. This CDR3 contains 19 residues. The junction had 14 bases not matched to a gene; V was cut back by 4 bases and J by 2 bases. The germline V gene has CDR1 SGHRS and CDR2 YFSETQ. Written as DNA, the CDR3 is TGCGCCAGCAGCCGACAAGGGGGGACAGGAGAACCTGGGGCCAACGTCCTGACTTTC. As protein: CASSRQGGTGEPGANVLTF.

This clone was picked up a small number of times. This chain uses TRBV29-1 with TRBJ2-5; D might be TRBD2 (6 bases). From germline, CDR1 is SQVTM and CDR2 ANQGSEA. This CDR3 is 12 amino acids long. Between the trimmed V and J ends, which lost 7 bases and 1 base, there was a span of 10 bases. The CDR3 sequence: CSAMGLQETQYF. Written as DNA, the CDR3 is TGCAGCGCCATGGGACTCCAAGAGACCCAGTACTTC.

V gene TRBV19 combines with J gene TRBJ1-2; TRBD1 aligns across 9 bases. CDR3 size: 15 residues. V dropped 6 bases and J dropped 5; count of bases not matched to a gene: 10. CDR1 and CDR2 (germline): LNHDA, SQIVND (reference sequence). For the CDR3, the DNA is TGTGCCAGTAGGGACCGGGACAGGGTTTTTTATGGCTACACCTTC. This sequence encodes CASRDRDRVFYGYTF.

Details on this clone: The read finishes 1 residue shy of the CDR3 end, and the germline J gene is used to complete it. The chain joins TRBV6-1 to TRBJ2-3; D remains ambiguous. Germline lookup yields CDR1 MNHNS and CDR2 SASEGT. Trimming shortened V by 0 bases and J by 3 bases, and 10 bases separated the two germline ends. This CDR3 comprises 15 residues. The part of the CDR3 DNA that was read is TGTGCCAGCAGTGAAGCTATGGGCGCAACAGATACGCAGTAT. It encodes CASSEAMGATDTQY. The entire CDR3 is CASSEAMGATDTQYF.

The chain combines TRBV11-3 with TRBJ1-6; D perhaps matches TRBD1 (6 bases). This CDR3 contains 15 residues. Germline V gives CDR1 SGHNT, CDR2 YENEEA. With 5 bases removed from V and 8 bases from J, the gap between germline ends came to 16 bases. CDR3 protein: CASSARGQGDSPLHF. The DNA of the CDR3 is TGTGCCAGCAGCGCCCGGGGGCAGGGCGATTCACCCCTCCACTTT. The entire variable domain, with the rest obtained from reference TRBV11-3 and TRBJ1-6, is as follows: EAGVVQSPRYKIIEKKQPVAFWCNPISGHNTLYWYLQNLGQGPELLIRYENEEAVDDSQLPKDRFSAERLKGVDSTLKIQPAELGDSAVYLCASSARGQGDSPLHFGNGTRLTVT.

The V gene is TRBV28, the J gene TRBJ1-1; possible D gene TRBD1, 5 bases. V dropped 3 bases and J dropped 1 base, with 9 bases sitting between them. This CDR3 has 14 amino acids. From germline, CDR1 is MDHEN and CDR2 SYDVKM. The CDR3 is CASSLPQGNTEAFF. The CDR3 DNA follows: TGTGCCAGCAGTTTGCCTCAGGGGAACACTGAAGCTTTCTTT.

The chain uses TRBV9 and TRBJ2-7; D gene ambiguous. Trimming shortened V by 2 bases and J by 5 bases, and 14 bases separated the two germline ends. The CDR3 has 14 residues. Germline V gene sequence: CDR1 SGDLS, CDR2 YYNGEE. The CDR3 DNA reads TGTGCCAGCAGCGTGGGAACCACTGGCAACGAGCAGTACTTC. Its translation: CASSVGTTGNEQYF.

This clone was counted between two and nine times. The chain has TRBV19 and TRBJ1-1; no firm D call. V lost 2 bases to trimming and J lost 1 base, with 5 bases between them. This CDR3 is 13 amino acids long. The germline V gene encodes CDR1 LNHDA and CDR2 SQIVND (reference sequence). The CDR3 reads CASSIKRNTEAFF. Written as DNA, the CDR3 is TGTGCCAGTAGTATAAAAAGGAACACTGAAGCTTTCTTT. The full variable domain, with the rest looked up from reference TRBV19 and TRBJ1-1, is DGGITQSPKYLFRKEGQNVTLSCEQNLNHDAMYWYRQDPGQGLRLIYYSQIVNDFQKGDIAEGYSVSREKKESFPLTVTSAQKNPTAFYLCASSIKRNTEAFFGQGTRLTVV.

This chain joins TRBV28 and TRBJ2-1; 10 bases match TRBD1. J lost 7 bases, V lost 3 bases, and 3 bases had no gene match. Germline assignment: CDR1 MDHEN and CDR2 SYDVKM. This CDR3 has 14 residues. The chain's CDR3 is CASSLLDRGNEQFF. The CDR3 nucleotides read TGTGCCAGCAGTTTGTTGGACAGGGGGAATGAGCAGTTCTTC.

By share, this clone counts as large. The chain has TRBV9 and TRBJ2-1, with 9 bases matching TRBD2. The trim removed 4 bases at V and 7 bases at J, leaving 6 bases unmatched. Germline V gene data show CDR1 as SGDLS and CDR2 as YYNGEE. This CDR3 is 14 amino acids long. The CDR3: CASSLRTSENEQFF. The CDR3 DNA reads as TGTGCCAGCAGCCTACGGACTAGCGAGAATGAGCAGTTCTTC.

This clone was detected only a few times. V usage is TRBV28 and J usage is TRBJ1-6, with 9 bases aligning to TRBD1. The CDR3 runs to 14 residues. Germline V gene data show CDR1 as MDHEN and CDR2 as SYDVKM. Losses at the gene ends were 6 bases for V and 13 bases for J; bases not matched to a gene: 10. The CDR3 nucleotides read TGTGCCAGCAGAGCCGGGACAGGGTCCCTTCCCCTCCACTTT. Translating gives CASRAGTGSLPLHF.

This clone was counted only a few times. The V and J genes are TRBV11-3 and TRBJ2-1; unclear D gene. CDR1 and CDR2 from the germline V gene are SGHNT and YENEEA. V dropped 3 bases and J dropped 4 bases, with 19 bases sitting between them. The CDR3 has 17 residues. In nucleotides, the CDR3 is TGTGCCAGCAGCTTGGGTAGAGAGGAGCGAACTTACAATGAGCAGTTCTTC. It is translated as CASSLGREERTYNEQFF.

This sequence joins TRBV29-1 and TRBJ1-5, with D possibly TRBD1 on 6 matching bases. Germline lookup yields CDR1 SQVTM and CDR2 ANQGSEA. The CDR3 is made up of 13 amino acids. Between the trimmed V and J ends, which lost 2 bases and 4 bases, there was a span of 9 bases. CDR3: CSVESGVNQPQHF. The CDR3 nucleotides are TGCAGCGTTGAATCAGGGGTTAATCAGCCCCAGCATTTT.

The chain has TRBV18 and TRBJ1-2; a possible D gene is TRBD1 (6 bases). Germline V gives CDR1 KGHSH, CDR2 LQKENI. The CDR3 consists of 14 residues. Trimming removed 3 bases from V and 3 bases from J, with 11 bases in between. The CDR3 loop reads CASSPRDKDYGYTF. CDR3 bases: TGTGCCAGCTCACCCCGGGACAAGGACTATGGCTACACCTTC.

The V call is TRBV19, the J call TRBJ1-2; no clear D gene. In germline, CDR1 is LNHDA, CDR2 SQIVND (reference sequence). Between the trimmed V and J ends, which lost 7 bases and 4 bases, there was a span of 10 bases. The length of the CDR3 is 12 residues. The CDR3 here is CASTQESYGYTF. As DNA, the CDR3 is TGTGCCAGTACTCAGGAAAGCTATGGCTACACCTTC.

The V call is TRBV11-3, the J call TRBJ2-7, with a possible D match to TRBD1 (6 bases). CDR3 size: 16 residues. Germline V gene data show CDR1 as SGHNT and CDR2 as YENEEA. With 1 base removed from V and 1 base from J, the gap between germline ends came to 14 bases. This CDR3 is CASSLGGGPYSYEQYF. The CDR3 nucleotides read TGTGCCAGCAGCTTAGGAGGGGGACCCTATTCCTACGAGCAGTACTTC.

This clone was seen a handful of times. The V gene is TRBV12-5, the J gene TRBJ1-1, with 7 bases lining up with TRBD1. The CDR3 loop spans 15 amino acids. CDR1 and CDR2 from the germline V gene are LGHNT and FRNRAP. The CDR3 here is CASNLGGDRNTEAFF. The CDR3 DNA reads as TGTGCCAGCAACTTAGGGGGCGATAGGAACACTGAAGCTTTCTTT. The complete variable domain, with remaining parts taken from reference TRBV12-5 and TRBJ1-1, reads DARVTQTPRHKVTEMGQEVTMRCQPILGHNTVFWYRQTMMQGLELLAYFRNRAPLDDSGMPKDRFSAEMPDATLATLKIQPSEPRDSAVYFCASNLGGDRNTEAFFGQGTRLTVV.

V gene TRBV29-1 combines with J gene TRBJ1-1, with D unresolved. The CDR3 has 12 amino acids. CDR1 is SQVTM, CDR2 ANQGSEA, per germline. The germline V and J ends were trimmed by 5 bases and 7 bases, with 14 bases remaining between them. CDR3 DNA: TGCAGCGTTCGGCACCCTTACGGTGAAGCTTTCTTT. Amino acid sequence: CSVRHPYGEAFF.

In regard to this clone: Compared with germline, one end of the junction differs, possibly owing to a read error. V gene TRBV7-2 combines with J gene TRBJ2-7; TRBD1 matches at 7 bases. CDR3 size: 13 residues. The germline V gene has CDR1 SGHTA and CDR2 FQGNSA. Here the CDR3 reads CASSSRQGGWWHF. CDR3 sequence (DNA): TGTGCCAGCAGCTCTAGACAGGGCGGGTGGTGGCACTTC.

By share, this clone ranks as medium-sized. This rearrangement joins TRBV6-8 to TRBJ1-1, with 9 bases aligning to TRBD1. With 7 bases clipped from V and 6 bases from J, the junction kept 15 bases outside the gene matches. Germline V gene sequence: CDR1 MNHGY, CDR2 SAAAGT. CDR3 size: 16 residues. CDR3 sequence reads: CASTFLLTGGSAEAFF. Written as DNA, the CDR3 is TGTGCCAGCACCTTTCTCCTGACAGGGGGGTCTGCTGAAGCTTTCTTT.

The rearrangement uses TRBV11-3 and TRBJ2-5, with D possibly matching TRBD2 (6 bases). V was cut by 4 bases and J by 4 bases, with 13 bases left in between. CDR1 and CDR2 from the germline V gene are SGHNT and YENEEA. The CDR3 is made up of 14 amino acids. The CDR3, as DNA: TGTGCCAGCAGCTCTAACACGGGGGTAGAGACCCAGTACTTC. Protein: CASSSNTGVETQYF.

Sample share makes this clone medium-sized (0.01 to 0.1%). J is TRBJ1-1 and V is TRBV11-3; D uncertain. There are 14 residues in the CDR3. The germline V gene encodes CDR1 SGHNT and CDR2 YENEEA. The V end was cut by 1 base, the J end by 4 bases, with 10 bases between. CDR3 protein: CASSLGPLSTEAFF. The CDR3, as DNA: TGTGCCAGCAGCTTAGGGCCTCTAAGCACTGAAGCTTTCTTT.

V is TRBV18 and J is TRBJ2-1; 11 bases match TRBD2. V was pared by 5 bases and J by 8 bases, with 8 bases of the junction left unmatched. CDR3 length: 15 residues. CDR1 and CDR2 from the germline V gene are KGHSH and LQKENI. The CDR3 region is CASSDSGGGIHEQFF. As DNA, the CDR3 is TGTGCCAGCTCAGATAGCGGGGGGGGCATCCATGAGCAGTTCTTC.

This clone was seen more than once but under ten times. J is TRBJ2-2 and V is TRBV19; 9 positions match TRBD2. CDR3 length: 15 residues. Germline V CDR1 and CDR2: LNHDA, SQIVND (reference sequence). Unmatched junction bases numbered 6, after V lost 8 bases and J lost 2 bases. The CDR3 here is CASQSGGFNTGELFF. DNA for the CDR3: TGTGCCAGTCAAAGCGGGGGGTTTAACACCGGGGAGCTGTTTTTT.

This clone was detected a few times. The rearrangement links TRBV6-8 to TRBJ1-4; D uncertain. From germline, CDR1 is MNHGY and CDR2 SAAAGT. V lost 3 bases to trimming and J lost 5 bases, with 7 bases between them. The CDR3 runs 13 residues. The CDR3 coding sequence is TGTGCCAGCAGTTATCTAGGGAATGAAAAACTGTTTTTT. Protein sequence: CASSYLGNEKLFF.

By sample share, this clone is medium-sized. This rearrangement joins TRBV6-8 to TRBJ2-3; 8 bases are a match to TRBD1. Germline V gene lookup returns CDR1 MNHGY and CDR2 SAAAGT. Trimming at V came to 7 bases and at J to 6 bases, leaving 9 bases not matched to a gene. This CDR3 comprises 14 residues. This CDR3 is CASITGGGTDTQYF. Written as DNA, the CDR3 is TGTGCCAGCATCACAGGGGGTGGTACCGATACGCAGTATTTT.

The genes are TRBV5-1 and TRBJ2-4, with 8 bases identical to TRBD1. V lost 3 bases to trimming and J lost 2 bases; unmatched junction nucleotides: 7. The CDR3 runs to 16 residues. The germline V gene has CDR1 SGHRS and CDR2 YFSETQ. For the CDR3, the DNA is TGCGCCAGCAGCTCAACAGGGGGGTCGTCCAAAAACATTCAGTACTTC. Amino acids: CASSSTGGSSKNIQYF.